Given below is one T cell receptor beta chain in context. The entry originates in a study of control samples from healthy donors and cancer patients. The table came from immunoSEQ multiplex PCR; TCRdb's copy has only in-frame clones and leaves some out. Among about 150,000 clones listed, roughly 93% were seen once. The TCR originated in a man aged 45 to 65 in good health. Sequencing was performed on blood.

DNA of the CDR3: TGTGCCAGCAGCCCCTCCGGGACTAGCGGATACAATGAGCAGTTCTTC. This translates into CASSPSGTSGYNEQFF. This rearrangement joins TRBV11-3 to TRBJ2-1; TRBD2 matches at 11 bases. The CDR3 extends over 16 amino acids. Trimming took 5 bases from V and 4 from J; bases not matched to a gene: 7. The germline V gene has CDR1 SGHNT and CDR2 YENEEA.